A single sample gave rise to the 3 T cell receptor beta chains below, sequenced in a study of T-cell reconstitution after alpha-beta-depleted transplantation in children. A TCRbeta library incorporating unique molecular identifiers was prepared. In TCRdb, the PCR reads were re-called with MiXCR into one record per CDR3 protein. The sample includes about 830,000 distinct CDR3 sequences, approximately 15% of them seen just once. The material was PBMCs, mostly from graft donor cells, obtained 360 days after TCRalphabeta/CD19-depleted stem cell transplant. Every receptor here comes from a male patient aged 10-17 years who had a stem cell transplant for acute lymphoblastic leukemia, so the T cells may come from the graft donor.

The V call is TRBV4-2, the J call TRBJ2-7, with D possibly matching TRBD2 (6 bases). V lost 1 base to trimming and J lost 3 bases, with 13 bases between them. CDR1 and CDR2 from the germline V gene are LGHNA and YNFKEQ. This CDR3 has 15 residues. The CDR3 bases are TGTGCCAGCAGCCAAGTGGGTAGCGGAGACTACGAGCAGTACTTC. Translated, it gives CASSQVGSGDYEQYF.

The chain carries TRBV5-6 and TRBJ2-2, with a possible D match to TRBD2 (5 bases). In germline, CDR1 is SGHDT, CDR2 YYEEEE. Deletions cut 1 base from V and 0 bases from J, with 7 bases between. The CDR3 is made up of 15 amino acids. The CDR3 coding sequence is TGTGCCAGCAGCTTGATCGGGACGAACACCGGGGAGCTGTTTTTT. Its protein product is CASSLIGTNTGELFF. Filled out from reference TRBV5-6 and TRBJ2-2, the complete variable domain reads DAGVTQSPTHLIKTRGQQVTLRCSPKSGHDTVSWYQQALGQGPQFIFQYYEEEERQRGNFPDRFSGHQFPNYSSELNVNALLLGDSALYLCASSLIGTNTGELFFGEGSRLTVL.

The CDR3 here is CASSPLWKKDYEQYF. The CDR3 bases are TGTGCCAGCAGCCCCCTCTGGAAGAAGGATTACGAGCAGTACTTC. The V call is TRBV14, the J call TRBJ2-7; no definite D call. Germline assignment: CDR1 SGHDN and CDR2 FVKESK. This CDR3 has 15 residues. The ends were cut back, 4 bases at V and 4 bases at J, with 17 bases in the middle.